Detailed here is one T cell receptor (beta chain). The sample holds a few counts of this clone. No antigen is known for it. No base qualities exist here, and no much larger clone lies one base off it. In total, roughly 670 healthy bone marrow donors made up the cohort. At the time of sampling, all cohort members were nominally healthy, though unrecorded immune exposures were likely present. The donor was CMV seropositive and was included in the group of around 300 seropositive cohort members. A peripheral blood sample was collected from each donor, and TCR beta sequencing was performed on peripheral blood mononuclear cells. The Qiagen DNeasy Blood Extraction Kit was used to extract genomic DNA from the blood cell samples. Library preparation used the immunoSEQ multiplex PCR assay. A mixture of 60 forward primers for TCR Vbeta segments and 13 reverse primers for TCR Jbeta segments was used in the multiplex PCR. The CDR3 region of rearranged TCR beta genes was amplified from genomic DNA by a multiplex PCR assay. On the Illumina HiSeq System, the amplified TCR beta libraries were sequenced as 87-base-pair reads. As for the original processing: In a later analysis, approximately 74 million unique TCR beta chains were counted across the 650 to 750 repertoires, and roughly 10 million of these chains were shared by at least two donors. Raw reads were error-corrected and collapsed into unique sequences by a nearest-neighbor algorithm in which closely related sequences were merged to remove PCR and sequencing errors. V, D and J gene segments were assigned by aligning CDR3 sequences to IMGT reference sequences. For a sequence to be retained, a match of at least six nucleotides was required to both a V gene segment and a J gene segment. Rearrangements were called productive when the CDR3 lacked stop codons and stayed in frame with V and J; all others were non-productive. Following IMGT convention, CDR3 was defined as the stretch from the second conserved V-encoded cysteine to the conserved J-encoded phenylalanine. The earlier analysis of some 540 of the donors excluded any sequence lacking an unambiguous match to a single V gene segment. In an earlier analysis of approximately 610 of the donors, V segments were called functional above 56.7% productive rearrangements and were called segregating when the between-donor standard deviation exceeded 5%. To diagnose cytomegalovirus status from the catalog of TCR beta chain sequences, a statistical classification framework was built. V and J gene assignment, in a later analysis, came from comparing TCR nucleotide sequences with IMGT/GENE-DB human TR gene sequences. The TCRdist pipeline was used in a later analysis to assign CDR3 sequences and most-parsimonious VDJ recombination scenarios. In a later analysis, each TCR beta chain was defined by its CDR3 amino acid sequence together with its V-gene family, and reads without a unique V-gene family were excluded. To address suspected cross-contamination and a sequencing artifact, a later analysis removed roughly 640 highly shared, low-generation-probability nucleotide sequences. A later analysis calculated a clonal expansion index for each public chain from normalized within-repertoire ranks of inferred template counts. A later analysis computed generation probabilities with a VDJ recombination model fitted to out-of-frame rearrangements, and checked the results against IGoR. Hypergeometric tests were used in a later analysis to score TCR-TCR, TCR-HLA and TCR-CMV co-occurrence, with a repertoire-size bias correction applied to the TCR pairs. In a later analysis, false discovery rates were estimated by permuting HLA or CMV assignments 20 times. In a later analysis, co-occurring TCRs were grouped using DBSCAN, with TCRdist sequence similarity added in when clustering inside HLA-allele-positive subsets. Repertoires with fewer than 30,000 or more than 120,000 public chains were left out of co-occurrence clustering, as were five repertoires with anomalous nucleotide sharing. Sourced from immuneACCESS, this table was stored by TCRdb with only in-frame sequences that have V and J called. A share of the clones is absent; for the studies checked, an unresolved V gene accounts for under half, and the remainder has no known explanation. V, J and clone size derive from that table, while D and trimming were established from the DNA sequence. This sample gives about 130,000 clones in total; roughly four fifths of them show up just once. About 4% of the sample comes from the top ten.

From cysteine to phenylalanine, the CDR3 is 14 amino acids long. Just the 42-base CDR3 DNA is kept, in frame starting at base 1. V is cut back by 9 bases and J by 3 bases, with 8 bases in the junction unmatched. CDR1 SEHNR and CDR2 FQNEAQ are derived from the germline V gene (reference sequence). These data originate in a study of cytomegalovirus exposure and HLA in healthy donors (dated by TCRdb to the late 2010s). About the full investigation: An earlier analysis of some 500 of the donors reported about 250 Gb of sequence data and 117 million unique TCR beta sequences from some 180 million T cells. A later genetic analysis used genome-wide SNP genotypes for about 65% of the 666 donors, treating that subset as a discovery cohort. To predict cytomegalovirus infection status, the study brought together high-throughput TCR immunosequencing, statistical association of individual TCRs with disease status, and machine learning. All discovery cohort repertoires had been generated using a single sequencing platform. The T cell repertoires of some 670 subjects were profiled by immunosequencing and related to cytomegalovirus serostatus. An earlier analysis of more than 450 of the donors used high-throughput TCR beta sequencing to judge whether each TCR beta V gene segment behaved as functional or pseudogenic. The number of typed donors differed by locus: about 629-630 for A, B, C, DRB1 and DQB1; 500 to 550 for DQA1; around 580 for DPA1; and roughly 490 for DPB1. The study aimed to test whether cataloging public T cell receptors could reveal signatures of past pathogen exposure. Of the 398 genotyped donors, around 81% fell in the genetic ancestry cluster associated with self-reported Caucasian donors. Because of strong linkage in the cohort, roughly five DR-DQ haplotypes were treated as single units for association and clustering. HLA typing included class I and class II loci at four-digit resolution. Donor age, sex, ethnicity and CMV serostatus were compiled together with the repertoire data. Among around 400 genotyped donors of the cohort, an average of approximately 240,000 unique TCR beta nucleotide sequences was sequenced per donor, of which 15% to 20% were non-productive. Rather than drawing on any new phenotypic data, the later analysis identified candidate immune exposures from TCR beta sequences and the way those sequences occurred across donors. In addition to the first cohort of 650 to 800 subjects, a separate validation cohort of about 120 different subjects was used. An early release that covered roughly 600 HLA-typed donors contained approximately 300 gigabases of sequencing data and 85 million to 100 million unique TCR sequences. A later analysis re-examined previously published TCR beta repertoires from several hundred donors and added high-resolution HLA genotyping to investigate patterns of TCR occurrence.

Paper-wide results and their limitations: While some public TCRs were present in many individuals, most TCR sequences turned up only very rarely across donors. In the study, approximately 160 TCR beta chains were listed as associated with cytomegalovirus. Compared with equally common non-associated chains, HLA-associated TCR beta chains in a later analysis were more clonally expanded and had lower generation probabilities. A further reported finding was that TCR beta sequences accurately predicted the HLA-A and HLA-B alleles for most subjects in the first cohort. Sequencing depth was assumed to be roughly uniform across donors in the presence/absence analyses, though that assumption may not hold. Because HLA typing was unavailable for some donors at each locus, only the typed subset was used in association tests. In this cohort, only TCR beta chains were sequenced, and detectable features were limited by the absence of alpha or paired-chain data. According to a later analysis, most CMV-associated TCR beta chains appeared to be HLA-restricted, and the HLA associations seemed to be driven largely by CMV exposure. Assigning TCR associations to individual alleles was difficult when HLA alleles, especially DR and DQ, strongly co-occurred. In a later analysis, several top co-occurrence clusters were reported to appear linked to parvovirus B19, influenza, CMV and Epstein-Barr virus. In a later analysis, TCR association rates were found to vary across HLA loci, with the most associated TCRs seen for DRB1 alleles and the fewest for HLA-C alleles. Linkage disequilibrium might explain the correlated functional status among segregating V segments, but an unknown experimental factor could not be excluded. Some IMGT-functional V segments, including TRBV6-2 and TRBV6-3, could not be told apart with the 87-base-pair reads, so those segments were excluded. The authors suggested that the approach could potentially be extended to other disease states and immunological phenotypes. The classifier was reported to diagnose cytomegalovirus status with high specificity and sensitivity in both the original and validation cohorts. Because counts were too low, roughly 16 rarely observed V segments, including chromosome 9 orphons, were excluded from the earlier analysis of a few hundred of the donors. In an earlier analysis of 450 to 750 of the donors, most TCR beta V segments appeared in productive rearrangements about 90% or about 30% of the time, broadly matching IMGT annotations. V-gene and J-gene trimming of TCR beta chains was associated with a missense DCLRE1C variant in a later genetic analysis, and the association was replicated in an independent cohort. Specific HLA alleles were associated with 16,951 TCR beta sequences at a false discovery rate of 0.05 in a later analysis. Compared with the roughly 720-donor mean, donors in an Asian-associated ancestry cluster had fewer N-insertions in productive TCRs, according to a later genetic analysis. For the cohort, immune exposure information was limited to CMV serostatus. The sequencing pipeline was judged likely to have produced a cluster of highly shared sequence variants as a technical artifact. Three of the identified cytomegalovirus-associated TCR beta chains were confirmed in vitro to be specific for cytomegalovirus antigens.

Sequences were obtained from PBMCs. The chain is made from TRBV7-9 and TRBJ1-2; 9 central bases correspond to TRBD1. This clonotype originated in a woman between 45 and 60 years old in good health and CMV-seropositive. Here is the DNA: TGTGCCAGTAAACCGGGACAGGGTTACTATGGCTACACCTTC. The resulting protein is CASKPGQGYYGYTF.